This record looks at one T cell receptor (beta chain) sequence and its context. This clonotype was recorded at least ten times. Its cognate antigen has yet to be identified. Per-nucleotide qualities are absent, and no much larger clonotype sits a single base away. The reads were generated on an Illumina HiSeq 1500. TCRdb handled the public reads itself, with Q25 trimming in fastp and clone calling in MiXCR, and kept productive beta chains. A single entry per CDR3 protein holds the most common genes and DNA from its merged rows. The sample table lists some 240,000 distinct CDR3 sequences, about a sixth of them with a count of one. The ten top clones hold about half of the sample. This entry comes from a study of T cell repertoires in cytomegalovirus infection (dated by TCRdb to 2018 to 2020). The study in broad terms: Donor HLA type was relevant to the analysis, because carriage of CMV infection together with the matching HLA type was indicated by public TCR beta signatures.

V was cut back by 11 bases and J by 4 bases, leaving a gap of 14 bases between them. Inclusive of the bounding cysteine and phenylalanine, the CDR3 is 12 residues long. Just CDR3 DNA is preserved here, 36 bases in frame from base 1. From the germline V gene, CDR1 is SGHTA and CDR2 is FQGNSA. Paper-wide results and their limitations: Carriers of CMV infection plus the relevant HLA type were discriminated by the cumulative frequency of public TCR beta family members in the study cohort and in an independent approximately 350-donor cohort. In the ex vivo response, HLA-C-restricted CMV-specific TCR beta clonotypes were dominant, and in two of eight donors the single most frequent clonotype came from this HLA-C-restricted group.

Material: CD8+ T cells from PBMCs. The V and J segments used are TRBV7-2 and TRBJ1-2, with TRBD1 tentatively as D gene (5 bases match). The TCR originated in a human donor in good health (CMV status not recorded). Some clones in this sample may be carry-over from other donors' samples. In nucleotide form, the sequence is TGTGCCTGCGGGGGGGTTAGCTATGGCTACACCTTC. Translated, this gives CACGGVSYGYTF.